This TCR beta chain was sequenced during a study of a mutant IDH1 vaccine in newly diagnosed glioma. Germline V gives CDR1 LGHNA, CDR2 YSLEER. V shed 2 bases, J shed 2 bases, and the junction held 9 bases outside the gene matches. This CDR3 contains 17 residues. Clones were sequenced by immunoSEQ multiplex PCR, and TCRdb holds only the in-frame ones, with some missing. This table has some 25,000 clones, around 80% appearing once. Stated time point: week 47, end of study. What each vaccine dose contained was 300 ug of mutant IDH1 20-mer peptide, accompanied by topical imiquimod. Regarding this clone: Its specificity is not known.

The source is a man between 35 and 55 years old with glioma. Some clones in this sample may be carry-over from other donors' samples. The material sequenced was PBMCs, taken from a glioma patient whose treatment included an IDH1 peptide vaccine. The genes are TRBV4-3 and TRBJ2-1; 7 bases agree with TRBD1. CDR3 sequence (DNA): TGCGCCAGCAGCCAAAAAGGGACAGCGCAAGCCTACAATGAGCAGTTCTTC. This encodes CASSQKGTAQAYNEQFF.